The source of this TCR beta chain is a study of OX40 agonist ivuxolimab in advanced cancers. Study background: Prior anti-PD-1, anti-PD-L1 or anti-CTLA-4 therapy did not bar entry, and 30% to 40% had some.

Germline V gives CDR1 ENHRY, CDR2 SYGVKD. V lost 5 bases to trimming and J lost 6 bases; unmatched junction nucleotides: 5. This CDR3 comprises 13 residues. Measured with immunoSEQ multiplex PCR; TCRdb has only the in-frame clones, and not every one. The sample has some 74,000 clones; about 87% are singletons. This sequence joins TRBV10-3 and TRBJ2-7, with 9 bases aligning to TRBD2. This clonotype was sampled from an adult with an advanced solid tumor such as melanoma, head and neck, liver or kidney cancer. The sample in question was CD4+ or CD8+ T cells sorted from blood, obtained in a trial of the OX40 agonist ivuxolimab. The CDR3 nucleotides are TGTGCCATCAGTCCGGGACTAGCAGGCGAGCAGTACTTC. Translated: CAISPGLAGEQYF.